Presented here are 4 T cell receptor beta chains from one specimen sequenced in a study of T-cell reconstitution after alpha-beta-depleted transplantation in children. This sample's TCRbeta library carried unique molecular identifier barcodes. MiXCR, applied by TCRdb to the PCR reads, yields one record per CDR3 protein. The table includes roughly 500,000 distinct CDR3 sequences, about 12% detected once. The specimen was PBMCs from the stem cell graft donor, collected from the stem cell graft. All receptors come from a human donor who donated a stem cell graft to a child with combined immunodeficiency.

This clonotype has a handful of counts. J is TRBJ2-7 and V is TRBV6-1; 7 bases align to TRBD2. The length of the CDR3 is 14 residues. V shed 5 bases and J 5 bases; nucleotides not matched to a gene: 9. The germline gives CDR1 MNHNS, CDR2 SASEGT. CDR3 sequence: CASSRDSSGNEQYF. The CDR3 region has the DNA TGTGCCAGCAGTCGGGACTCTAGCGGAAACGAGCAGTACTTC.

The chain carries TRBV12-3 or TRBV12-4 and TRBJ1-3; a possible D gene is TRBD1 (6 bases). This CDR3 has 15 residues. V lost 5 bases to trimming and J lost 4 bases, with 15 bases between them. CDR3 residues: CASSPYRDTGNTIYF. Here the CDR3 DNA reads TGTGCCAGCAGTCCCTATAGGGACACCGGAAACACCATATATTTT.

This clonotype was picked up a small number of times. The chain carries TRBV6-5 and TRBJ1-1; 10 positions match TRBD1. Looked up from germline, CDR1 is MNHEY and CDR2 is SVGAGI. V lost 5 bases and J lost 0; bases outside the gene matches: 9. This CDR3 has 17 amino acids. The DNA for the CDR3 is TGTGCCAGCAGTCCCATGGGGACAGGGGCGGTGAACACTGAAGCTTTCTTT. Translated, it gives CASSPMGTGAVNTEAFF.

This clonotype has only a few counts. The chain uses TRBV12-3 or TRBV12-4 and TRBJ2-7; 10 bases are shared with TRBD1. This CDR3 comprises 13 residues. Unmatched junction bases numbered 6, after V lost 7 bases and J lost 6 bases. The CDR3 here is CASIQDRGGEQYF. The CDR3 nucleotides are TGTGCCAGCATCCAGGACAGGGGGGGCGAGCAGTACTTC.